Listed below are T cell receptor beta chains from one sample, sequenced in a study of blood T cell repertoires in COVID-19. Profiled with immunoSEQ multiplex PCR; TCRdb holds only in-frame clones, not every one. This table has approximately 10,000 clones, about 81% appearing once. Sequencing used peripheral blood. The receptors were gathered from a man aged 55 to 69 with active COVID-19. Each CDR3 is given with its conserved first and last residue. A D gene is named only where the DNA matches it firmly. The size of a clone is reported for some rows only, either as once, few or many, or as a class for expanded clones.

J | size | length | V | D | CDR3 | DNA
TRBJ2-7 | few | 15 | TRBV30 | TRBD1 | CAWSVGTGTSYEQYF | TGTGCCTGGAGTGTAGGGACAGGGACCTCCTACGAGCAGTACTTC
TRBJ2-7 | few | 15 | TRBV7-9 | TRBD2 | CASSLGLAGVYEQYF | TGTGCCAGCAGCTTAGGACTAGCGGGGGTCTACGAGCAGTACTTC
TRBJ1-4 | - | 15 | TRBV19 | - | CASSIGGGPNEKLFF | TGTGCCAGTAGTATTGGTGGAGGACCTAATGAAAAACTGTTTTTT
TRBJ1-4 | - | 18 | TRBV4-1 | TRBD1 | CASSLYGQGAATNEELFF | TGCGCCAGCAGTCTCTACGGACAGGGCGCAGCAACTAATGAAGAACTGTTTTTT
TRBJ1-1 | - | 14 | TRBV18 | - | CASSLQGMETEAFF | TGTGCCAGCTCACTTCAGGGGATGGAGACTGAAGCTTTCTTT
TRBJ2-5 | - | 17 | TRBV7-3 | - | CASSPHGRGTPQETQYF | TGTGCCAGCAGCCCCCATGGGCGGGGGACACCCCAAGAGACCCAGTACTTC
TRBJ2-7 | - | 13 | TRBV19 | - | CASSIGGGYEQYF | TGTGCCAGTAGCATCGGCGGAGGATACGAGCAGTACTTC
TRBJ2-1 | - | 14 | TRBV27 | TRBD2 | CASRPRLAGVTQFF | TGTGCCAGCAGACCCCGACTAGCGGGGGTCACGCAGTTCTTC
TRBJ2-5 | - | 13 | TRBV7-9 | - | CASTGRAQETQYF | TGTGCCAGTACGGGGCGGGCTCAAGAGACCCAGTACTTC
TRBJ2-2 | - | 12 | TRBV29-1 | TRBD1 | CSVRQGTGELFF | TGCAGCGTTAGACAGGGCACCGGGGAGCTGTTTTTT
TRBJ1-1 | - | 14 | TRBV18 | - | CASSSTNGNTEAFF | TGTGCCAGCTCATCCACCAACGGGAACACTGAAGCTTTCTTT
TRBJ2-5 | - | 21 | TRBV24-1 | TRBD2 | CATSDFDYKAGGERSQETQYF | TGTGCCACCAGTGATTTCGATTACAAAGCGGGGGGCGAACGATCTCAAGAGACCCAGTACTTC
TRBJ2-5 | - | 16 | TRBV2 | TRBD2 | CASSAGTSVYQETQYF | TGTGCCAGCAGCGCCGGGACTAGCGTGTACCAAGAGACCCAGTACTTC
TRBJ1-3 | - | 15 | TRBV6-5 | - | CASSLYDRPGNTIYF | TGTGCCAGCAGTTTATATGACAGGCCTGGAAACACCATATATTTT
TRBJ2-1 | - | 19 | TRBV11-2 | TRBD2 | CASSPGLAGAANSYNEQFF | TGTGCCAGCAGCCCGGGACTAGCGGGGGCCGCTAACTCCTACAATGAGCAGTTCTTC
TRBJ1-4 | few | 15 | TRBV5-6 | - | CASSPRGSGVEKLFF | TGTGCCAGCAGCCCCAGGGGCAGTGGGGTTGAAAAACTGTTTTTT
TRBJ2-6 | - | 13 | TRBV27 | - | CASSPTGANVLTF | TGTGCCAGCAGTCCAACTGGGGCCAACGTCCTGACTTTC
TRBJ1-5 | - | 17 | TRBV9 | TRBD1 | CASSVAAGGRSNQPQHF | TGTGCCAGCAGCGTAGCGGCAGGGGGGAGAAGCAATCAGCCCCAGCATTTT
TRBJ2-1 | - | 13 | TRBV6-4 | - | CASSDQANNEQFF | TGTGCCAGCAGTGACCAGGCTAACAATGAGCAGTTCTTC
TRBJ1-2 | once | 16 | TRBV19 | - | CASARGGRSGLDGYTF | TGTGCCAGTGCTCGGGGGGGCAGGTCCGGTCTGGATGGCTACACCTTC
TRBJ1-4 | - | 15 | TRBV2 | - | CASSRQGPGNEKLFF | TGTGCCAGCAGCCGCCAGGGTCCCGGTAATGAAAAACTGTTTTTT
TRBJ2-2 | - | 14 | TRBV24-1 | TRBD1 | CATSDTTGPGELFF | TGTGCCACCAGTGATACGACAGGGCCCGGGGAGCTGTTTTTT
TRBJ2-7 | - | 12 | TRBV6-6 | - | CASSRNSEVFDF | TGTGCCAGCAGTCGGAATAGTGAGGTCTTTGACTTC
TRBJ2-1 | - | 15 | TRBV19 | - | CASSVEGSSYNEQFF | TGTGCCAGTAGTGTGGAGGGTAGCTCCTACAATGAGCAGTTCTTC
TRBJ1-5 | once | 13 | TRBV6-2/TRBV6-3 | - | CASSQQGIQPQHF | TGTGCCAGCAGTCAACAGGGAATTCAGCCCCAGCATTTT
TRBJ1-1 | - | 12 | TRBV5-1 | - | CASSFLDTEAFF | TGCGCCAGCAGCTTTTTAGACACTGAAGCTTTCTTT
TRBJ2-7 | - | 16 | TRBV5-6 | - | CASSLAQGGFTYEQYF | TGTGCCAGCAGCTTGGCCCAGGGAGGATTTACCTACGAGCAGTACTTC
TRBJ1-4 | - | 13 | TRBV10-3 | - | CAIRQGSNEKLFF | TGTGCCATCAGGCAGGGGTCTAATGAAAAACTGTTTTTT